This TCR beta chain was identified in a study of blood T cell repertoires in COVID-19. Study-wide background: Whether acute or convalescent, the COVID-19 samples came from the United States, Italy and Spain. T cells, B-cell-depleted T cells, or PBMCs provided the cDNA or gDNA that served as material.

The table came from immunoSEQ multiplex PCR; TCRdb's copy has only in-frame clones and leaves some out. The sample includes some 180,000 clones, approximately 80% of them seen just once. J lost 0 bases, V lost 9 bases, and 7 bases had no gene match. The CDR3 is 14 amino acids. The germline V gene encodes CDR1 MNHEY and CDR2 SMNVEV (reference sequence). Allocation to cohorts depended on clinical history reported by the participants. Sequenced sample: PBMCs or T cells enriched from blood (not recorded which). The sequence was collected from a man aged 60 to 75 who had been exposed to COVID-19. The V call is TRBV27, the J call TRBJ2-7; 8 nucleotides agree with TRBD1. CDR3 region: CASAAGGVSYEQYF. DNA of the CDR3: TGTGCCAGTGCAGCAGGGGGCGTCTCCTACGAGCAGTACTTC.